The rows below give T cell receptor beta chains drawn from one sample of a study of blood T cell repertoires in COVID-19. Assay: immunoSEQ multiplex PCR; the TCRdb copy retains only in-frame clones and omits some. The data show about 210,000 clones, approximately 82% seen once. The sequencing input was peripheral blood. The receptors were sampled from a woman in her 40s with acute or convalescent COVID-19. Each CDR3 is given with its conserved first and last residue. D genes are given only for firm matches. The size of a clone is reported for some rows only, either as once, few or many, or as a class for expanded clones.

clone_size	d_call	v_call	j_call	cdr3_aa	cdr3_nt
-	TRBD1	TRBV27	TRBJ2-3	CASTEEGADTQYF	TGTGCCAGCACAGAAGAGGGGGCTGATACGCAGTATTTT
once	-	TRBV20-1	TRBJ2-7	CSASTAWEQYF	TGCAGTGCCTCGACAGCCTGGGAGCAGTACTTC
few	-	TRBV6-2/TRBV6-3	TRBJ2-5	CASSKRETQYF	TGTGCCAGCAGTAAGAGAGAGACCCAGTACTTC
-	-	TRBV19	TRBJ1-1	CASSMGTGNMNTEAFF	TGTGCCAGTAGTATGGGTACAGGGAACATGAACACTGAAGCTTTCTTT
once	TRBD1	TRBV27	TRBJ1-1	CASTHSGTGGTEAFF	TGTGCCAGCACTCACTCCGGGACAGGGGGCACTGAAGCTTTCTTT
-	TRBD2	TRBV4-1	TRBJ2-7	CASSQVTSGVYEQYF	TGCGCCAGCAGCCAAGTAACTAGCGGGGTGTACGAGCAGTACTTC
-	-	TRBV24-1	TRBJ1-2	CATSDARGRHLYGYTF	TGTGCCACCAGTGATGCCCGAGGGAGGCACCTCTATGGCTACACCTTC
-	TRBD1	TRBV15	TRBJ1-2	CATSPWTGGDYGYTF	TGTGCCACCAGCCCCTGGACAGGGGGAGACTATGGCTACACCTTC
few	TRBD2	TRBV7-7	TRBJ2-1	CASSLEGKASGGARYNEQFF	TGTGCCAGCAGCTTAGAGGGTAAGGCTAGCGGGGGGGCCAGGTACAATGAGCAGTTCTTC
once	-	TRBV3-1/TRBV3-2	TRBJ1-1	CASSQVALRGYNTEAFF	TGTGCCAGCAGCCAAGTGGCGCTTAGAGGGTACAACACTGAAGCTTTCTTT
-	-	TRBV30	TRBJ1-1	CAWSQEDPKNTEAFF	TGTGCCTGGAGTCAAGAGGATCCAAAGAACACTGAAGCTTTCTTT
-	-	TRBV29-1	TRBJ1-2	CSVVSIGGYTF	TGCAGCGTCGTATCCATCGGGGGCTACACCTTC
-	TRBD2	TRBV7-9	TRBJ2-5	CATKKTSGEETQYF	TGTGCCACCAAAAAGACTAGCGGGGAAGAGACCCAGTACTTC
-	TRBD2	TRBV7-9	TRBJ2-1	CASSRLSGSPGNEQFF	TGTGCCAGCAGCCGTCTTAGCGGGAGCCCAGGCAATGAGCAGTTCTTC
-	TRBD1	TRBV11-1	TRBJ2-7	CASSLAGTGVEQYF	TGTGCCAGCAGCTTAGCCGGGACAGGGGTCGAGCAGTACTTC
-	-	TRBV30	TRBJ1-2	CAWSTPGLRVKYGYTF	TGTGCCTGGAGTACACCGGGACTCCGGGTGAAATATGGCTACACCTTC
-	TRBD1	TRBV27	TRBJ1-1	CASRRTGGINTEAFF	TGTGCCAGCAGAAGAACAGGGGGCATTAACACTGAAGCTTTCTTT
once	TRBD1	TRBV14	TRBJ1-2	CASSQEDRVPGYTF	TGTGCCAGCAGCCAAGAGGACAGGGTCCCCGGCTACACCTTC
-	-	TRBV4-2	TRBJ1-2	CASSQELGASNYGYTF	TGTGCCAGCAGCCAAGAGTTAGGGGCCTCTAACTATGGCTACACCTTC
-	TRBD1	TRBV19	TRBJ1-2	CASSVGTGIGGYTF	TGTGCCAGTAGTGTCGGGACAGGGATAGGCGGCTACACCTTC
-	-	TRBV27	TRBJ2-3	CASSYRTQPSTDTQYF	TGTGCCAGCAGTTACCGGACACAACCTAGCACAGATACGCAGTATTTT
few	-	TRBV10-3	TRBJ2-2	CAIQGGSNTGELFF	TGTGCCATCCAAGGGGGTTCTAACACCGGGGAGCTGTTTTTT
-	TRBD1	TRBV5-1	TRBJ2-5	CASGTDRVGQETQYF	TGCGCCAGCGGTACTGACAGGGTCGGCCAAGAGACCCAGTACTTC
-	TRBD1	TRBV4-3	TRBJ1-4	CASSQGGQGATNEKLFF	TGCGCCAGCAGCCAAGGAGGACAGGGGGCAACTAATGAAAAACTGTTTTTT
-	TRBD1	TRBV11-1	TRBJ2-1	CASSLGARTGGRMQFF	TGTGCCAGCAGCTTAGGTGCCCGGACAGGGGGCAGGATGCAGTTCTTC
-	-	TRBV4-1	TRBJ1-2	CASSQDPQTNYGYTF	TGCGCCAGCAGCCAAGACCCTCAGACTAACTATGGCTACACCTTC
-	TRBD1	TRBV13	TRBJ1-1	CASSFLYRGTEAFF	TGTGCCAGCAGCTTCCTTTACAGGGGAACTGAAGCTTTCTTT
once	TRBD2	TRBV4-1	TRBJ2-3	CASSQEGGGALDTQYF	TGCGCCAGCAGCCAAGAGGGCGGGGGGGCTCTAGATACGCAGTATTTT
-	TRBD1	TRBV7-2	TRBJ1-2	CATVDRVTPTGYTF	TGTGCCACCGTGGACAGGGTTACTCCTACGGGCTACACCTTC
-	TRBD1	TRBV3-1/TRBV3-2	TRBJ2-2	CASSTTRGYTGELFF	TGTGCCAGCAGCACGACCAGGGGGTACACCGGGGAGCTGTTTTTT
-	TRBD2	TRBV6-5	TRBJ2-1	CASSYSTSGKGEQFF	TGTGCCAGCAGTTACTCGACTAGCGGGAAGGGTGAGCAGTTCTTC
-	-	TRBV18	TRBJ2-3	CASSPRFDDTQYF	TGTGCCAGCTCACCGCGATTCGATGATACGCAGTATTTT
-	TRBD2	TRBV5-1	TRBJ2-3	CASSSPGLEDTQYF	TGCGCCAGCAGCTCCCCGGGACTAGAAGATACGCAGTATTTT
-	TRBD1	TRBV11-2	TRBJ2-3	CASSHSRGSDTQYF	TGTGCCAGCAGCCACAGCAGGGGGTCAGATACGCAGTATTTT
once	-	TRBV2	TRBJ2-1	CASRNPPLRDNEQFF	TGTGCCAGCAGGAACCCCCCTTTACGGGACAATGAGCAGTTCTTC
-	TRBD1	TRBV5-1	TRBJ2-2	CASSLDGQGVNTGELFF	TGCGCCAGCAGCTTGGATGGACAGGGGGTAAACACCGGGGAGCTGTTTTTT
-	-	TRBV11-2	TRBJ2-3	CASSLSGGARTDTQYF	TGTGCCAGCAGCTTAAGCGGCGGGGCCCGCACAGATACGCAGTATTTT
-	-	TRBV3-1/TRBV3-2	TRBJ1-2	CASSQVLTGSGNYGYTF	TGTGCCAGCAGCCAAGTCCTAACAGGGTCTGGCAACTATGGCTACACCTTC
-	TRBD1	TRBV27	TRBJ1-2	CASRTGGNYGYTF	TGTGCCAGCAGAACAGGGGGGAACTATGGCTACACCTTC
-	-	TRBV6-6	TRBJ1-2	CASSYPGAAGGYTF	TGTGCCAGCAGTTACCCAGGGGCCGCCGGTGGCTACACCTTC
-	-	TRBV19	TRBJ2-1	CASSISAGNEQFF	TGTGCCAGTAGTATTAGTGCGGGCAATGAGCAGTTCTTC
once	-	TRBV24-1	TRBJ2-3	CATSDFGRTASSTDTQYF	TGTGCCACCAGTGATTTTGGCAGGACTGCCTCTAGCACAGATACGCAGTATTTT
-	-	TRBV2	TRBJ1-2	CAGRRGVTNYGYTF	TGTGCCGGCCGCCGTGGAGTAACTAACTATGGCTACACCTTC
-	TRBD1	TRBV7-9	TRBJ1-5	CASSLDGTGIQPQHF	TGTGCCAGCAGCTTAGATGGGACAGGGATTCAGCCCCAGCATTTT
-	-	TRBV9	TRBJ2-3	CASSAVPGGGDTQYF	TGTGCCAGCAGCGCGGTTCCTGGCGGTGGTGATACGCAGTATTTT
few	-	TRBV7-6	TRBJ2-6	CASSLRQTSGANVLTF	TGTGCCAGCAGCTTACGACAGACCTCTGGGGCCAACGTCCTGACTTTC
few	-	TRBV9	TRBJ1-3	CASSVWGDSGNTIYF	TGTGCCAGCAGCGTATGGGGGGACTCTGGAAACACCATATATTTT
-	TRBD1	TRBV25-1	TRBJ1-1	CASRTGRYEAFF	TGTGCCAGCAGGACAGGGCGTTATGAAGCTTTCTTT
-	TRBD2	TRBV6-5	TRBJ2-7	CASRYTSGRTYEQYF	TGTGCCAGCAGGTATACTAGCGGTAGGACCTACGAGCAGTACTTC
-	-	TRBV10-2	TRBJ2-3	CASSETEGTDTQYF	TGCGCCAGCAGTGAGACAGAAGGCACAGATACGCAGTATTTT
-	-	TRBV14	TRBJ1-1	CASRQQMNTEAFF	TGTGCCAGCCGACAGCAGATGAACACTGAAGCTTTCTTT
few	TRBD1	TRBV6-5	TRBJ2-3	CASSSTGGTQYF	TGTGCCAGCAGTTCAACAGGGGGCACGCAGTATTTT
-	-	TRBV11-2	TRBJ2-1	CASSLERLNEQFF	TGTGCCAGCAGCTTAGAGAGGTTAAATGAGCAGTTCTTC
-	-	TRBV6-5	TRBJ1-1	CASSNYPGTEAFF	TGTGCCAGCAGTAACTATCCGGGCACTGAAGCTTTCTTT
-	-	TRBV6-2/TRBV6-3	TRBJ2-7	CASSSERASYEQYF	TGTGCCAGCAGTTCGGAGCGGGCTTCCTACGAGCAGTACTTC
-	TRBD2	TRBV7-2	TRBJ2-1	CASSLPGTGGEQFF	TGTGCCAGCAGCTTGCCCGGGACCGGGGGGGAGCAGTTCTTC
once	TRBD1	TRBV6-5	TRBJ1-2	CASRPGQNYGYTF	TGTGCCAGCAGACCGGGACAGAACTATGGCTACACCTTC
-	-	TRBV27	TRBJ2-1	CASSLRGTTLDNEQFF	TGTGCCAGCAGTTTACGCGGAACAACCCTAGACAATGAGCAGTTCTTC
-	TRBD2	TRBV30	TRBJ2-1	CAWETSGGPNEQFF	TGTGCCTGGGAGACTAGCGGGGGGCCCAATGAGCAGTTCTTC
-	TRBD1	TRBV10-2	TRBJ1-2	CASSFGQGTSGYTF	TGCGCCAGCAGTTTCGGACAGGGAACGTCCGGCTACACCTTC